The source of this T cell receptor beta chain is a study of T cells in Graves' hyperthyroidism and ophthalmopathy. Study-wide results and caveats: The blood repertoire included most of the expanded thyroid clonotypes above 0.001.

Trimming left V 8 bases short and J 8 bases short, with 18 bases between. The CDR3 is made up of 13 amino acids. Germline loops: CDR1 SNHLY, CDR2 FYNNEI. Each diagnosis was grounded in clinical symptoms, serum thyroxine and TRAb, thyroid ultrasound, and orbital computed tomography. In the case of this clonotype: Its antigen is not identified.

Amplification of TCR beta CDR3 regions was performed using RNA transcripts as template. HTBI primers were the set used in a first-round RT-PCR of the TCR CDR3. TCRdb recomputed calls from the multiplex PCR reads with MiXCR, one row per CDR3 protein. The profile shows about 500,000 distinct CDR3 sequences, approximately 48% of them singletons. The sequenced material came from peripheral blood or thyroid tissue (not recorded which). The chain links TRBV2 to TRBJ2-5; D is possibly TRBD1 (7 bases). The receptor's source is an adult woman with Graves' disease, either hyperthyroidism or ophthalmopathy (not recorded which). The CDR3 loop is CASRDRAGSTQYF. The CDR3, as DNA: TGTGCCAGCCGAGACAGGGCCGGGAGTACCCAGTACTTC.